Each of the 27 T cell receptor beta chains below was sequenced from the same sample in a study of Ad26.COV2.S vaccination and SARS-CoV-2 variants. Some clones are missing from TCRdb's copy, which holds only in-frame ones; the method was immunoSEQ multiplex PCR. The sample has fewer than 500,000 clones, 80% to 95% seen once. As to treatment: over 15 received Ad26.COV2.S at low or high dose, single or two shots; several received placebo; per-sample allocation not given. Specimen acquisition occurred on day 63 following the initial vaccine or placebo injection. The sample in question was peripheral blood, obtained in a trial of Ad26.COV2.S vaccine versus placebo. The source of these receptors is a person aged 18-65 years who received the Ad26.COV2.S COVID-19 vaccine or a placebo.

This clone appeared a single time. The chain carries TRBV7-9 and TRBJ1-1; 9 nucleotides match TRBD1. The germline CDR1 and CDR2 sequences are SEHNR and FQNEAQ (reference sequence). This CDR3 spans 15 amino acids. The V gene end was trimmed by 4 bases and the J gene end by 0 bases; junction bases not matched to a gene: 3. The CDR3 region has the DNA TGTGCCAGCAGCTCGAGGACAGGGGTGAACACTGAAGCTTTCTTT. Protein sequence: CASSSRTGVNTEAFF.

Remarks on this clone: Other nucleotide sequences from this sample produce the same CDR3. V and J are TRBV7-2 and TRBJ2-5, with D possibly being TRBD1 (6 bases). This CDR3 has 14 residues. Germline CDR1 and CDR2: SGHTA and FQGNSA. The V end was cut by 4 bases, the J end by 2 bases, with 11 bases between. The CDR3 reads CASSSGQLQETQYF. DNA for the CDR3: TGTGCCAGCAGCTCAGGACAGCTTCAAGAGACCCAGTACTTC.

This sequence joins TRBV6-2 or TRBV6-3 and TRBJ2-7; the match to TRBD2 covers 8 bases. Per germline, CDR1 MNHEY and CDR2 SVGEGT. The CDR3 runs 17 residues. The junction had 11 bases not matched to a gene; V was cut back by 0 bases and J by 4 bases. The CDR3 DNA follows: TGTGCCAGCAGTTACTCGATTAATGTAGCGGGATCTTACGAGCAGTACTTC. This gives the protein CASSYSINVAGSYEQYF.

This clone was recorded a few times. The genes are TRBV10-3 and TRBJ2-7, with 11 bases lining up with TRBD2. Per the germline V gene, CDR1 is ENHRY and CDR2 is SYGVKD. CDR3 size: 17 residues. V gave up 2 bases and J gave up 6 bases; unmatched junction bases: 12. In DNA, the CDR3 is TGTGCCATCAGTGAGCCTTCGGCTAGCGGGAGGCTTGGCGAGCAGTACTTC. Translation: CAISEPSASGRLGEQYF.

The chain has TRBV19 and TRBJ2-7, with 7 bases aligning to TRBD1. The CDR3 sequence is 14 residues long. CDR1 and CDR2 from the germline V gene are LNHDA and SQIVND (reference sequence). J was trimmed by 5 bases and V by 3 bases; bases with no gene match: 7. CDR3 amino acids: CASSIPGTVDEQYF. The CDR3 region has the DNA TGTGCCAGTAGTATCCCCGGGACAGTCGACGAGCAGTACTTC. Full variable domain (missing parts from reference TRBV19 and TRBJ2-7): DGGITQSPKYLFRKEGQNVTLSCEQNLNHDAMYWYRQDPGQGLRLIYYSQIVNDFQKGDIAEGYSVSREKKESFPLTVTSAQKNPTAFYLCASSIPGTVDEQYFGPGTRLTVT.

This chain's CDR3 is CASSLSGDYNEQFF. The DNA of the CDR3 is TGTGCCAGCAGTTTATCCGGAGACTACAATGAGCAGTTCTTC. The V call is TRBV27, the J call TRBJ2-1, with D hard to call. V lost 0 bases and J 3 bases, leaving 6 bases between the germline ends. The CDR3 totals 14 residues. The germline CDR1 and CDR2 sequences are MNHEY and SMNVEV (reference sequence).

This clone is a singleton in its sample. The rearrangement links TRBV27 to TRBJ2-2; 13 nucleotides match TRBD2. Per the germline V gene, CDR1 is MNHEY and CDR2 is SMNVEV (reference sequence). The CDR3 extends over 19 amino acids. Trimming took 5 bases from V and 2 from J; bases not matched to a gene: 11. The DNA of the CDR3 is TGTGCCAGCAGTCCGACTAGCGGGAGGCCTATCTTTAACACCGGGGAGCTGTTTTTT. It specifies CASSPTSGRPIFNTGELFF.

V and J are TRBV6-6 and TRBJ2-3, with 8 positions matching TRBD2. Germline CDR1 MNHNY, CDR2 SVGAGI (reference sequence). The CDR3 has 16 amino acids. The V and J ends lost 2 bases and 2 bases, in that order; junction bases with no gene match: 6. CDR3 in amino acids: CASSYGAGEVTDTQYF. CDR3 nucleotide sequence: TGTGCCAGCAGTTACGGAGCGGGAGAGGTCACAGATACGCAGTATTTT.

This clone occurred a few times. The chain joins TRBV10-3 to TRBJ1-1; the D is unclear. The CDR3 has 13 amino acids. Trimming left V 3 bases short and J 5 bases short, with 10 bases between. The germline V gene has CDR1 ENHRY and CDR2 SYGVKD. CDR3 protein: CAISDREGTEAFF. CDR3 in DNA: TGTGCCATCAGTGACCGGGAGGGAACTGAAGCTTTCTTT.

The sample holds a few counts of this clone. The chain combines TRBV27 with TRBJ1-1; D not resolved. Trimming took off 3 bases at V and 1 base at J, with 6 bases between the two ends. CDR3 size: 13 residues. Per germline, CDR1 MNHEY and CDR2 SMNVEV (reference sequence). This chain's CDR3 is CASSLAQNTEAFF. CDR3 DNA sequence: TGTGCCAGCAGTTTGGCACAGAACACTGAAGCTTTCTTT.

This clone appeared a single time. This rearrangement joins TRBV18 to TRBJ2-7; D possibly corresponds to TRBD2 (6 bases). Germline lookup yields CDR1 KGHSH and CDR2 LQKENI. V lost 3 bases and J lost 3, with 12 bases in between. The CDR3 runs 14 residues. The CDR3, as DNA: TGTGCCAGCTCACCGCAGGCTAGCGACTACGAGCAGTACTTC. As protein: CASSPQASDYEQYF.

Only one count was recorded for this clone. V and J are TRBV19 and TRBJ2-7; 10 positions agree with TRBD2. The CDR3 is made up of 14 amino acids. V gave up 6 bases and J gave up 1 base; unmatched junction bases: 3. Germline assignment: CDR1 LNHDA and CDR2 SQIVND (reference sequence). The CDR3: CASRRAGGSYEQYF. CDR3 DNA: TGTGCCAGTAGAAGAGCGGGAGGGTCCTACGAGCAGTACTTC.

This clone is a singleton in its sample. The chain recombines TRBV3-1 (or the pseudogene TRBV3-2) with TRBJ2-7, with D unclear. The CDR3 loop spans 13 amino acids. Trimming removed 0 bases at V and 4 bases at J, with 7 bases between. Germline V CDR1 and CDR2: LGHDT, YNNKEL (reference sequence). CDR3 protein: CASSQEVRYEQYF. CDR3 nucleotides: TGTGCCAGCAGCCAAGAGGTTAGGTACGAGCAGTACTTC.

The chain combines TRBV5-1 with TRBJ1-2; D gene uncertain. CDR1 and CDR2 from the germline V gene are SGHRS and YFSETQ. CDR3 size: 15 residues. Deletions cut 0 bases from V and 1 base from J, with 10 bases between. The CDR3 loop is CASSLDGDINYGYTF. In nucleotides, the CDR3 is TGCGCCAGCAGCTTGGACGGGGATATTAACTATGGCTACACCTTC.

The chain joins TRBV9 to TRBJ1-3; a weak D match, TRBD1 (5 bases). The V and J ends lost 2 bases and 0 bases respectively, with 12 bases between them. This CDR3 is built from 16 residues. CDR1 SGDLS and CDR2 YYNGEE come from the germline V gene. The CDR3 sequence: CASSVYSGASGNTIYF. In nucleotides, the CDR3 is TGTGCCAGCAGCGTTTACTCCGGGGCCTCTGGAAACACCATATATTTT.

The chain has TRBV12-3 or TRBV12-4 and TRBJ2-4; the D is unclear. There are 13 residues in the CDR3. V was shortened by 3 bases and J by 6 bases, with 9 bases between the two germline ends. CDR3 loop: CASSLGRPNIQYF. CDR3 in DNA: TGTGCCAGCAGTTTGGGCAGGCCAAACATTCAGTACTTC.

This clone appeared a single time. V and J are TRBV5-6 and TRBJ1-1; 8 nucleotides line up with TRBD1. The germline gives CDR1 SGHDT, CDR2 YYEEEE. The CDR3 consists of 15 residues. V gave up 5 bases and J gave up 4 bases; unmatched junction bases: 10. The CDR3, as DNA: TGTGCCAGCAGGCCAGCGCTCGACAGGGGCACTGAAGCTTTCTTT. Translation gives CASRPALDRGTEAFF.

CDR3 in DNA: TGTGCCAGCAGCCAGCATTTAGCGGGAGAAGGCACAGATACGCAGTATTTT. As protein: CASSQHLAGEGTDTQYF. This chain links TRBV4-2 with TRBJ2-3, with TRBD2 matching over 9 bases. This CDR3 is 17 amino acids long. CDR1 LGHNA and CDR2 YNFKEQ come from the germline V gene. With V trimmed by 3 bases and J by 1 base, 8 bases remained unmatched.

The chain uses TRBV18 and TRBJ2-1; 8 bases align to TRBD2. Looked up from germline, CDR1 is KGHSH and CDR2 is LQKENI. This CDR3 is 15 amino acids long. J was trimmed by 10 bases and V by 2 bases; bases with no gene match: 10. The CDR3 nucleotides are TGTGCCAGCTCACCAGTCTACAGCGGGAGAGAAGAGCAGTTCTTC. This codes for CASSPVYSGREEQFF.

V is TRBV11-2 and J is TRBJ2-1, with D perhaps matching TRBD2 (5 bases). V gave up 1 base and J gave up 2 bases, with 15 bases separating them. Germline V gene sequence: CDR1 SGHAT, CDR2 FQNNGV. The CDR3 covers 17 residues. The CDR3 region is CASSLGKRVDTYNEQFF. CDR3 in DNA: TGTGCCAGCAGCTTAGGGAAGAGGGTAGACACCTACAATGAGCAGTTCTTC. Full variable domain (missing parts from reference TRBV11-2 and TRBJ2-1): EAGVAQSPRYKIIEKRQSVAFWCNPISGHATLYWYQQILGQGPKLLIQFQNNGVVDDSQLPKDRFSAERLKGVDSTLKIQPAKLEDSAVYLCASSLGKRVDTYNEQFFGPGTRLTVL.

This clone was recorded only once. The chain is built from TRBV5-1 and TRBJ2-1; TRBD1 aligns across 9 bases. The CDR3 totals 15 residues. Looked up from germline, CDR1 is SGHRS and CDR2 is YFSETQ. V lost 3 bases, J lost 7 bases, and 8 bases stayed unmatched. CDR3 amino acids: CASSWGQGAGNEQFF. The CDR3 DNA follows: TGCGCCAGCAGCTGGGGACAGGGTGCTGGGAATGAGCAGTTCTTC.

The chain combines TRBV6-6 with TRBJ1-5; tentatively, D is TRBD1 (6 bases). The V end lost 7 bases, the J end lost 3 bases, and 16 bases lay between the germline ends. This CDR3 spans 15 amino acids. Germline CDR1 is MNHNY and CDR2 is SVGAGI (reference sequence). The CDR3 coding sequence is TGTGCCAGCACCAACGCAGGGGTAAACAATCAGCCCCAGCATTTT. This sequence encodes CASTNAGVNNQPQHF.

The chain combines TRBV9 with TRBJ2-3; D is possibly TRBD1 or TRBD2 (5 bases each). There are 15 residues in the CDR3. Germline V CDR1 and CDR2: SGDLS, YYNGEE. V was shortened by 0 bases and J by 8 bases, with 16 bases between the two germline ends. The CDR3 sequence: CASSVGEGSRATQYF. Here the CDR3 DNA reads TGTGCCAGCAGCGTAGGTGAGGGGTCTCGAGCTACGCAGTATTTT.

This clone showed up just once. The chain uses TRBV27 and TRBJ2-7; 7 bases are a match to TRBD2. V was clipped by 3 bases and J by 2 bases; unmatched bases: 7. The CDR3 loop spans 15 amino acids. The V gene's germline CDR1 is MNHEY and CDR2 SMNVEV (reference sequence). For the CDR3, the DNA is TGTGCCAGCAGTTTTAGCGGAGCGGGGACCTACGAGCAGTACTTC. It specifies CASSFSGAGTYEQYF.

The genes are TRBV7-2 and TRBJ2-7; 8 positions agree with TRBD1. CDR1 SGHTA and CDR2 FQGNSA come from the germline V gene. V lost 4 bases and J lost 0; bases outside the gene matches: 5. The CDR3 runs 15 residues. The DNA for the CDR3 is TGTGCCAGCAGCTCCGGGACAGGAAACTCCTACGAGCAGTACTTC. Translation gives CASSSGTGNSYEQYF.

The chain combines TRBV15 with TRBJ2-1, with 7 nucleotides matching TRBD2. This CDR3 contains 16 residues. Germline V gene sequence: CDR1 LNHNV, CDR2 YYDKDF (reference sequence). V was clipped by 0 bases and J by 4 bases; unmatched bases: 6. Here the CDR3 reads CATSREGPGGYNEQFF. The CDR3 nucleotides read TGTGCCACCAGCAGAGAGGGTCCGGGAGGATACAATGAGCAGTTCTTC.

The rearrangement links TRBV27 to TRBJ2-3; D is unclear. This CDR3 is built from 11 residues. CDR1 MNHEY and CDR2 SMNVEV come from the germline V gene (reference sequence). V gave up 9 bases and J gave up 2 bases, with 6 bases separating them. The CDR3 region has the DNA TGTGCCAGTACATCCACAGATACGCAGTATTTT. It yields the protein CASTSTDTQYF.